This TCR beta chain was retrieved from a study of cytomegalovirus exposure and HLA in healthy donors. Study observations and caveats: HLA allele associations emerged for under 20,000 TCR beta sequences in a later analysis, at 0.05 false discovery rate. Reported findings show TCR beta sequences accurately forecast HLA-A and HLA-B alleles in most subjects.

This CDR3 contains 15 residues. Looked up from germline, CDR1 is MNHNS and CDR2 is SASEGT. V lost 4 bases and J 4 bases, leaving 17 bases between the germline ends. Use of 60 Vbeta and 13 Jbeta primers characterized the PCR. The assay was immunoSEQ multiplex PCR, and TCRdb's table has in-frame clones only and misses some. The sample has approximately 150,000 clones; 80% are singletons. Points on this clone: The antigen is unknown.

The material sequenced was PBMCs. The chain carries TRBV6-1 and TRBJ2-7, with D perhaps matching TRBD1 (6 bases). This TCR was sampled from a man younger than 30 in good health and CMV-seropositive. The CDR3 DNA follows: TGTGCCAGCAGTGTACAGGGACCGGAACGGTACGAGCAGTACTTC. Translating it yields CASSVQGPERYEQYF.